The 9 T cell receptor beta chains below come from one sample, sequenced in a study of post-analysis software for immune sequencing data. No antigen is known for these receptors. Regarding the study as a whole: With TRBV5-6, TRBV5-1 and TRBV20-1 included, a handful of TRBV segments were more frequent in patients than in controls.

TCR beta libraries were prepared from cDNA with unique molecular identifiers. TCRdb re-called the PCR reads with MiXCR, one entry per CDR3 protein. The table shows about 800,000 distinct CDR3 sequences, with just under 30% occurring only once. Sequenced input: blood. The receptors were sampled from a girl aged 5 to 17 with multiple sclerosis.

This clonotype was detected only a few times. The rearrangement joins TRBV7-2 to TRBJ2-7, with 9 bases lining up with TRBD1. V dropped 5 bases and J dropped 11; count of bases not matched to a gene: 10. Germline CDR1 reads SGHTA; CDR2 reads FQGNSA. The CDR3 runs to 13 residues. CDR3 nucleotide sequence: TGTGCCAGCAGCACCGGGACAGGGTTTGTGGAGTACTTC. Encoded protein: CASSTGTGFVEYF. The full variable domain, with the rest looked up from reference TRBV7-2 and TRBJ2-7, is GAGVSQSPSNKVTEKGKDVELRCDPISGHTALYWYRQSLGQGLEFLIYFQGNSAPDKSGLPSDRFSAERTGGSVSTLTIQRTQQEDSAVYLCASSTGTGFVEYFGPGTRLTVT.

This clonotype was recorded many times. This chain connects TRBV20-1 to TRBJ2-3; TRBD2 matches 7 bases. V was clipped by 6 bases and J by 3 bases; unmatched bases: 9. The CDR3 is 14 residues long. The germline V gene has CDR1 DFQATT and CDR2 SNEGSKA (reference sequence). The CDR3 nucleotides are TGCAGTGCAATGACTAGCAAGGGGACAGATACGCAGTATTTT. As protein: CSAMTSKGTDTQYF.

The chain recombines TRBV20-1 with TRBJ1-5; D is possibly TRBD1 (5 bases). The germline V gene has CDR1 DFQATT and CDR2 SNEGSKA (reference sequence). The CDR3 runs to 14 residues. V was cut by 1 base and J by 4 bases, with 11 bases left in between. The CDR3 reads CSARGGRENQPQHF. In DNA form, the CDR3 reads TGCAGTGCTAGAGGAGGCAGGGAGAATCAGCCCCAGCATTTT.

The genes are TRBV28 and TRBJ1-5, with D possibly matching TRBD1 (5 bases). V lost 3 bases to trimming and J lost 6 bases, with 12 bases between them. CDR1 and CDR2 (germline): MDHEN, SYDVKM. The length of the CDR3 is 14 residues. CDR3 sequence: CASSFPPGGQPQHF. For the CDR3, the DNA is TGTGCCAGCAGTTTCCCACCTGGGGGTCAGCCCCAGCATTTT.

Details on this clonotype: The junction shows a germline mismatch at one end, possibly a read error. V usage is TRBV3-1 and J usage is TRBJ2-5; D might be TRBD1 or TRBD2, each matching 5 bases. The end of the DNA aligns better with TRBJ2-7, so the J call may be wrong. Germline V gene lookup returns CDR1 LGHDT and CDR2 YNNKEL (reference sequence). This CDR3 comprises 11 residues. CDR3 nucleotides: TGTGCCGGCAGCAGGGAGTACGAGCAGTACTTC. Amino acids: CAGSREYEQYF.

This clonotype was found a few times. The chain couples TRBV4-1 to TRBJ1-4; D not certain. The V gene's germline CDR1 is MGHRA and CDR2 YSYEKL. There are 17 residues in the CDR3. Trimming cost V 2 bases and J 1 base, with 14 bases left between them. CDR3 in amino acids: CASSQSQDGRTNEKLFF. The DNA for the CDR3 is TGCGCCAGCAGCCAATCCCAAGACGGTCGAACTAATGAAAAACTGTTTTTT.

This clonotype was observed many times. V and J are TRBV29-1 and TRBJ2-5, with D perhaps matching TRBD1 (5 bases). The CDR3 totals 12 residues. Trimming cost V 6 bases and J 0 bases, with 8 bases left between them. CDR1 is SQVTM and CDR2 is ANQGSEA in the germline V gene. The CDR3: CSVRQNQETQYF. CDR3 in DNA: TGCAGCGTCAGACAGAACCAAGAGACCCAGTACTTC.

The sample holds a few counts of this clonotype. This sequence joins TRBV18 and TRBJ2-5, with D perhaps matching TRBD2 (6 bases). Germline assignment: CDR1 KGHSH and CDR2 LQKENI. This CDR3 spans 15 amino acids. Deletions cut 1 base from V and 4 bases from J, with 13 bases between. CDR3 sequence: CASSPRQGGGETQYF. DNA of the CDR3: TGTGCCAGCTCACCACGCCAGGGAGGTGGAGAGACCCAGTACTTC.

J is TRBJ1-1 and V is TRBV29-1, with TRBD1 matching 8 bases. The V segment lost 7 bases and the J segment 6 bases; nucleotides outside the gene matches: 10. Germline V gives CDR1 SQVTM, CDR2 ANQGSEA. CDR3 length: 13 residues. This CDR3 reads CSATDRADAEAFF. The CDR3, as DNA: TGCAGCGCCACGGACAGGGCCGACGCTGAAGCTTTCTTT.